A single sample gave rise to the 27 T cell receptor beta chains below, sequenced in a study of metastatic and nonmetastatic thyroid tumors. TCRdb recomputed clones from the PCR reads via MiXCR. The repertoire holds 20,000 or so clones, with more than 15% as singletons. Patients underwent thyroid surgery, and none had received any treatment before it. Sequencing used tumor tissue. These receptor sequences come from a female donor with papillary thyroid cancer or a benign thyroid nodule (not recorded which). Some clones in this sample may be carry-over from other donors' samples.

This clone was seen a handful of times. A much bigger clone sits one base away, suggesting this may be a read error. The chain uses TRBV11-2 and TRBJ1-1; perhaps TRBD1 as D (6 bases). The CDR3 is made up of 17 amino acids. Germline V gene lookup returns CDR1 SGHAT and CDR2 FQNNGV. Trimming left V 6 bases short and J 5 bases short, with 25 bases between. The DNA for the CDR3 is TGTGCCAGCAGTCGGGCAGGGGTTGGGATTTCGGGGACTGAAGCTTTCTTT. It specifies CASSRAGVGISGTEAFF.

A remark on this clone: Germline is not matched at one junction end, which may reflect a read error. The chain carries TRBV11-3 and TRBJ2-6, with D perhaps matching TRBD1 (5 bases). The CDR3 extends over 16 amino acids. CDR1 and CDR2 from the germline V gene are SGHNT and YENEEA. The CDR3 DNA reads as TGTGCCAGCAGCTTGTCATGCTCCTCTGGGGCCAACTTCCTGACTTTC. Its translation: CASSLSCSSGANFLTF.

This clone is judged medium-sized. The chain has TRBV24-1 and TRBJ2-2; no firm D call. With 8 bases removed from V and 1 base from J, the gap between germline ends came to 7 bases. Germline V gene lookup returns CDR1 KGHDR and CDR2 SFDVKD. CDR3 length: 13 amino acids. CDR3 sequence (DNA): TGTGCCACCATGCAGGAGAACACCGGGGAGCTGTTTTTT. This codes for CATMQENTGELFF.

This clone has just one count. This sample also contains other DNA sequences that code for the same CDR3. The rearrangement joins TRBV20-1 to TRBJ2-7; D not certain. V was cut by 6 bases and J by 5 bases, with 17 bases left in between. The CDR3 runs to 13 residues. The germline CDR1 and CDR2 sequences are DFQATT and SNEGSKA (reference sequence). Here the CDR3 DNA reads TGCAGTGCACCGGCAGAGGACCTCCACGAGCAGTACTTC. Protein: CSAPAEDLHEQYF.

Notes on this clone: One end of the junction fails to match germline, which may point to a read error. The genes are TRBV6-2 or TRBV6-3 and TRBJ2-3; D is unresolved. This CDR3 region has 11 residues. CDR1 MNHEY and CDR2 SVGEGT come from the germline V gene. CDR3 in amino acids: CASSWSDKQCF. The CDR3, as DNA: TGTGCCAGCAGTTGGTCAGATAAGCAGTGTTTT.

In the case of this clone: Given the absence of the conserved phenylalanine or tryptophan at the CDR3 end, a read error is likely. The DNA is omitted, as the CDR3 cannot be located on it reliably, and the CDR3 follows TCRdb's listing. V and J are TRBV4-2 and TRBJ1-1; TRBD1 is the table's D call, not checked against the DNA. Germline V lookup: CDR1 LGHNA, CDR2 YNFKEQ. The CDR3 is 15 residues long, ends included. The CDR3 sequence is CASSQGTGMNTESFL.

This clone was recorded at least ten times. The chain carries TRBV12-3 or TRBV12-4 and TRBJ1-5; 8 bases align to TRBD1. V shed 3 bases and J 4 bases; nucleotides not matched to a gene: 5. This CDR3 has 15 amino acids. CDR3 protein: CASSFTGGRNQPQHF. CDR3 DNA: TGTGCCAGCAGTTTCACAGGGGGAAGGAATCAGCCCCAGCATTTT.

This clone showed up just once. An end of the junction differs from the germline gene, which may be a read error. The rearrangement uses TRBV3-1 and TRBJ2-7, with D perhaps matching TRBD2 (5 bases). The CDR3 spans 16 residues. Germline CDR1 is LGHDT and CDR2 is YNNKEL (reference sequence). In DNA form, the CDR3 reads TGTGCCAGCAACCAAGAGGTGAAGTTGTTAGCGTTCGAGCAGTGCTTC. This codes for CASNQEVKLLAFEQCF.

In its sample, this clone is medium-sized. The chain couples TRBV6-1 to TRBJ2-5, with a tentative D call TRBD2 (5 bases). Germline V lookup: CDR1 MNHNS, CDR2 SASEGT. This CDR3 is 14 amino acids long. Trimming stripped 4 bases from V and 3 bases from J, with 12 bases between. Here the CDR3 DNA reads TGTGCCAGCAGTGCCAGGTCGCGGGAAGAGACCCAGTACTTC. Protein sequence: CASSARSREETQYF.

This clone occurred many times. The chain couples TRBV5-1 to TRBJ2-2; D possibly corresponds to TRBD2 (6 bases). Trimming pared 5 bases from V and 5 bases from J, leaving 13 bases between. This CDR3 comprises 14 residues. Germline-derived CDR1 and CDR2 are SGHRS and YFSETQ. CDR3 protein: CASRKGGSTGELFF. The CDR3 region has the DNA TGCGCCAGCAGGAAAGGAGGGTCAACCGGGGAGCTGTTTTTT.

This clone has only a few counts. The V gene is TRBV4-2, the J gene TRBJ2-1, with 13 nucleotides matching TRBD2. Per the germline V gene, CDR1 is LGHNA and CDR2 is YNFKEQ. This CDR3 region has 17 residues. Germline trimming cut 3 bases from V and 5 bases from J; bases unmatched to any gene: 7. CDR3: CASSHDYGLAGDNEQFF. The CDR3 DNA is TGTGCCAGCAGCCATGACTATGGACTAGCGGGGGACAATGAGCAGTTCTTC.

This clone ranks as medium-sized. The sample holds other DNA sequences that translate to the same CDR3. The chain is built from TRBV6-1 and TRBJ2-7; 9 nucleotides align to TRBD1. V lost 6 bases, J lost 4 bases, and 7 bases stayed unmatched. Germline-derived CDR1 and CDR2 are MNHNS and SASEGT. This CDR3 region has 14 residues. The CDR3 DNA is TGTGCCAGCAGATCGGGACAGGGCCTTTACGAGCAGTACTTC. This encodes CASRSGQGLYEQYF.

This clone was recorded at least ten times. The CDR3 DNA is TGTGCCAGCGGTAGGGCGAGGGAGACCCAGTACTTC. Protein product: CASGRARETQYF. This sequence joins TRBV6-1 and TRBJ2-5; D unresolved. The CDR3 runs 12 residues. The germline V and J ends were trimmed by 8 bases and 5 bases, with 12 bases remaining between them. Germline-derived CDR1 and CDR2 are MNHNS and SASEGT.

This clone was detected ten times or more. V and J are TRBV9 and TRBJ2-5, with a weak D call TRBD2 (6 bases). CDR3 size: 12 residues. From germline, CDR1 is SGDLS and CDR2 YYNGEE. The V end lost 3 bases, the J end lost 9 bases, and 12 bases lay between the germline ends. The CDR3 DNA is TGTGCCAGCAGCGCATCTGGAGGGTCCCAGTACTTC. It translates to CASSASGGSQYF.

Many counts were recorded for this clone. The chain combines TRBV7-2 with TRBJ1-5, with TRBD1 as a possible D gene (5 bases). Germline loops: CDR1 SGHTA, CDR2 FQGNSA. V gave up 3 bases and J gave up 2 bases, with 8 bases separating them. CDR3 length equals 14 residues. The chain's CDR3 is CASSLTVGNQPQHF. The CDR3 bases are TGTGCCAGCAGCTTGACAGTAGGCAATCAGCCCCAGCATTTT.

This clone was detected a few times. Its ends do not fully match the called genes, so a read error is possible. Within the sample, other DNA sequences also encode this same CDR3. The genes are TRBV27 and TRBJ2-6; D is possibly TRBD1 or TRBD2 (5 bases each). The CDR3 is made up of 15 amino acids. CDR1 and CDR2 from the germline V gene are MNHEY and SMNVEV (reference sequence). The CDR3 DNA sequence: TGTGCCAGCAGTCTCGGACTCTCCGGGGCAAACGTACTGACTTTC. It encodes CASSLGLSGANVLTF.

The chain combines TRBV30 with TRBJ2-3; 9 bases line up with TRBD2. The trim removed 3 bases at V and 5 bases at J, leaving 9 bases unmatched. The CDR3 consists of 15 residues. Germline CDR1 and CDR2: GTSNPN and SVGIG (reference sequence). This chain's CDR3 is CAWSVIAAGGDTQYF. DNA for the CDR3: TGTGCCTGGAGCGTGATTGCAGCGGGAGGAGATACGCAGTATTTT.

This clone appeared many times. It may be a read error: a sequence one base away is much more abundant. Other DNA sequences in this sample translate to the same CDR3. This sequence joins TRBV19 and TRBJ2-6; D unresolved. CDR1 LNHDA and CDR2 SQIVND come from the germline V gene (reference sequence). The length of the CDR3 is 14 residues. Deletions cut 9 bases from V and 3 bases from J, with 12 bases between. CDR3 DNA sequence: TGTGCCAGCACCGTTACAAGTGGGGCCAACGTCCTGACTTTC. Its protein product is CASTVTSGANVLTF.

This clone was seen more than once but under ten times. The sample contains more than one DNA sequence encoding this CDR3. The gene calls are TRBV28 and TRBJ2-3; D perhaps matches TRBD2 (5 bases). CDR1 is MDHEN and CDR2 is SYDVKM in the germline V gene. Trimming cost V 6 bases and J 1 base, with 17 bases left between them. The CDR3 is 16 residues long. CDR3 in amino acids: CASSPQSGRGTDTQYF. The CDR3 DNA reads TGTGCCAGCAGCCCGCAAAGCGGTAGAGGCACAGATACGCAGTATTTT.

This clone has ten or more counts. The rearrangement joins TRBV9 to TRBJ2-3; D not resolved. There are 14 residues in the CDR3. Germline CDR1 and CDR2: SGDLS and YYNGEE. Trimming took off 4 bases at V and 9 bases at J, with 18 bases between the two ends. The CDR3: CASSLFHGGTTQYF. The CDR3 DNA reads as TGTGCCAGCAGCCTTTTCCATGGCGGAACGACGCAGTATTTT.

This clone was detected ten times or more. The V call is TRBV7-8, the J call TRBJ2-7; 7 positions match TRBD2. Germline V gene data show CDR1 as SGHVS and CDR2 as FQNEAQ. The V segment lost 5 bases and the J segment 4 bases; nucleotides outside the gene matches: 8. This CDR3 region has 14 residues. The CDR3 region is CASSLGGIQYEQYF. The CDR3 DNA reads TGTGCCAGCAGCCTGGGGGGGATTCAATACGAGCAGTACTTC.

At least ten counts were recorded for this clone. This chain uses TRBV28 with TRBJ2-7; D perhaps matches TRBD2 (6 bases). The ends were cut back, 0 bases at V and 0 bases at J, with 15 bases in the middle. The CDR3 contains 17 residues. The V gene's germline CDR1 is MDHEN and CDR2 SYDVKM. This CDR3 reads CASSLWGGGQFSYEQYF. The CDR3 DNA follows: TGTGCCAGCAGTTTATGGGGGGGTGGACAATTCTCCTACGAGCAGTACTTC.

CDR3 bases: TGTGCCAGCAGTTACATTCCAGGGGTCGCGTCGGGCTACACCTTC. The encoded protein is CASSYIPGVASGYTF. The chain joins TRBV6-2 or TRBV6-3 to TRBJ1-2; tentative D call: TRBD1 (6 bases). CDR3 size: 15 residues. V lost 2 bases and J 8 bases, leaving 18 bases between the germline ends. Germline V gene data show CDR1 as MNHEY and CDR2 as SVGEGT.

This clone was observed many times. The rearrangement links TRBV5-1 to TRBJ2-3, with TRBD1 as a possible D gene (6 bases). Germline CDR1 and CDR2: SGHRS and YFSETQ. V was clipped by 4 bases and J by 6 bases, with 15 bases between them. The CDR3 has 14 amino acids. CDR3 bases: TGCGCCAGCAGCATACAGGGCGCCCAGGATACGCAGTATTTT. As protein: CASSIQGAQDTQYF.

The rearrangement links TRBV6-5 to TRBJ2-1; D possibly uses TRBD1 or TRBD2 (5 bases each). This CDR3 is built from 17 residues. The germline V and J ends were trimmed by 2 bases and 9 bases, with 23 bases remaining between them. Germline CDR1 is MNHEY and CDR2 is SVGAGI. The chain's CDR3 is CASSYRLSGAGNSEQFF. CDR3 DNA: TGTGCCAGCAGTTACCGTCTCTCCGGGGCAGGGAACAGTGAGCAGTTCTTC.

In this sample, this clone turned up many times. The CDR3 protein is CSASPPWVNNEQFF. The CDR3 region has the DNA TGCAGTGCTAGTCCCCCGTGGGTTAACAATGAGCAGTTCTTC. The V and J genes are TRBV20-1 and TRBJ2-1; D unresolved. Germline-derived CDR1 and CDR2 are DFQATT and SNEGSKA (reference sequence). V dropped 3 bases and J dropped 5 bases, with 14 bases sitting between them. The CDR3 is made up of 14 amino acids.

There are many counts of this clone. The rearrangement links TRBV2 to TRBJ2-3; TRBD2 matches 13 bases. Germline assignment: CDR1 SNHLY and CDR2 FYNNEI. The CDR3 loop spans 15 amino acids. Trimming took 5 bases from V and 4 from J; bases not matched to a gene: 3. The CDR3 DNA follows: TGTGCCAGCAGTCCTACTAGCGGGGGGGCAGATACGCAGTATTTT. It encodes CASSPTSGGADTQYF.